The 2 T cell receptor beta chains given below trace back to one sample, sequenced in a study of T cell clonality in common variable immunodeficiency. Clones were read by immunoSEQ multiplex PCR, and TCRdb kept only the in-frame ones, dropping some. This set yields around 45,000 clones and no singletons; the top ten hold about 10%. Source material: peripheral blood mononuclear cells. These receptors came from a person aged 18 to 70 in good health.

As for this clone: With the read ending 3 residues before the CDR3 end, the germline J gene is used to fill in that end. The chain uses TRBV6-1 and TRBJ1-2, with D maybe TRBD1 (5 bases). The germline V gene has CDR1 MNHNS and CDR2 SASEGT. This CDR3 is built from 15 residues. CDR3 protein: CASSELAGGVDTYTF. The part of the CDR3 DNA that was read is TGTGCCAGCAGTGAACTAGCGGGGGGTGTAGATACC.

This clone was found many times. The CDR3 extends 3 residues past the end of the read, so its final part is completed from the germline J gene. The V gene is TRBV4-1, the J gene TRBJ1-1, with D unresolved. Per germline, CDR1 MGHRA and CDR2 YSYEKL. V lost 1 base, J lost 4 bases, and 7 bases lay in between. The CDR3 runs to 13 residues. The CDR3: CASSQAGVTEAFF. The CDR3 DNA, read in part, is TGCGCCAGCAGCCAAGCCGGGGTCACTGAA.